These T cell receptor beta chains were read from a single sample in a study of CD4+ T cells in melanoma. The assay was immunoSEQ multiplex PCR, and TCRdb's table has in-frame clones only and misses some. The table includes over 100,000 clones, 92% detected once. Sequenced sample: peripheral blood. These receptors were obtained from a human donor with melanoma. The CDR3 runs from the conserved cysteine through the conserved F or W. Each record gives: J gene, clone size, D gene, V gene, CDR3 DNA, CDR3 protein. D genes are given only for firm matches. Rows give clone size only sometimes, using once, few, many, or a class for an expanded clone.

>TRBJ2-4|-|-|TRBV4-1
TGCGCCAGCAGCCAAGTTAACAGGGCGGCCAAAAACATTCAGTACTTC
CASSQVNRAAKNIQYF
>TRBJ1-1|-|-|TRBV7-2
TGTGCCAGCAGCTTAGCGGGGGGACTGAACACTGAAGCTTTCTTT
CASSLAGGLNTEAFF
>TRBJ2-7|-|TRBD2|TRBV5-4
TGTGCCAGCAGCTTTTCGGCTAGCACGGGAGGCTACGAGCAGTACTTC
CASSFSASTGGYEQYF
>TRBJ2-1|few|TRBD2|TRBV7-3
TGTGCCAGCAGCTTATTAGGCGGGGGGGCCCAAGGTGAGCAGTTCTTC
CASSLLGGGAQGEQFF
>TRBJ2-5|once|-|TRBV7-2
TGTGCCAGCAGCTTAGCGGGGGATTTAGAGACCCAGTACTTC
CASSLAGDLETQYF
>TRBJ2-1|-|-|TRBV4-3
TGCGCCAGCAGCCTCACGGCCAGCCCGCCTGTGGATGAGCAGTTCTTC
CASSLTASPPVDEQFF
>TRBJ2-7|-|TRBD1|TRBV6-1
TGTGCCAGCAGTCCGGACAGGGCGACCTACGAGCAGTACTTC
CASSPDRATYEQYF
>TRBJ1-2|-|-|TRBV21-1
TGTGCCAGCAGACTGACAGGTCAGTTGTTAGCTAACTATGGCTACACCTTC
CASRLTGQLLANYGYTF
>TRBJ1-2|once|-|TRBV5-4
TGTGCCAGCAGCTTGGGGTCCGGGGTGGTCTATGGCTACACCTTC
CASSLGSGVVYGYTF
>TRBJ1-2|-|TRBD1|TRBV5-1
TGCGCCAGCAGCTACCCACAGGGGGCGCATACAGATAACTATGGCTACACCTTC
CASSYPQGAHTDNYGYTF
>TRBJ2-7|-|TRBD1|TRBV7-9
TGTGCCAGCAGCTTAATCAGGGGGCAGCAGTACTTC
CASSLIRGQQYF
>TRBJ1-2|-|-|TRBV30
TGTGCATTCTCCCGGGACCGAACGAACTATGGCTACACCTTC
CAFSRDRTNYGYTF
>TRBJ2-1|-|-|TRBV7-3
TGTGCCAGCAGCACAATGGCCCTAAACTACAATGAGCAGTTCTTC
CASSTMALNYNEQFF
>TRBJ2-3|-|-|TRBV14
TGTGCCAGCAGCCAAGAGGTCAAGCGGCTGGCTACGCAGTATTTT
CASSQEVKRLATQYF
>TRBJ2-5|-|-|TRBV7-2
TGTGCCAGCAGCTTAGATTCGGGAGCGGTAGAGACCCAGTACTTC
CASSLDSGAVETQYF
>TRBJ1-5|-|-|TRBV19
TGTGCCAGTAGGATCCAGGGGAGCAATCAGCCCCAGCATTTT
CASRIQGSNQPQHF
>TRBJ2-1|-|-|TRBV5-6
TGTGCCAGCAGCGACATCTCCTACAATGAGCAGTTCTTC
CASSDISYNEQFF
>TRBJ2-1|-|TRBD2|TRBV9
TGTGCCAGCAGTGAAACTAGCGTGAATGAGCAGTTCTTC
CASSETSVNEQFF
>TRBJ1-2|-|-|TRBV27
TGTGCCAGCAGTTTTTCATCCCTTAACTATGGCTACACCTTC
CASSFSSLNYGYTF
>TRBJ2-7|-|-|TRBV7-9
TGTGCCAGCAGCACGCGTCAACAGGGTTACGAGCAGTACTTC
CASSTRQQGYEQYF
>TRBJ2-5|-|TRBD1|TRBV13
TGTGCCAGCAGCGACAGGGGACGCCCCCAAGAGACCCAGTACTTC
CASSDRGRPQETQYF
>TRBJ1-2|-|-|TRBV7-2
TGTGCCAGCAGCTTAGGCGGGGCGGGGAGGGGCTACACCTTC
CASSLGGAGRGYTF
>TRBJ2-1|-|-|TRBV7-3
TGTGCCAGCAGCGTCTCAGGGACCAATGAGCAGTTCTTC
CASSVSGTNEQFF
>TRBJ1-6|-|TRBD1|TRBV5-1
TGCGCCAGCAGCTTGGCCCCATATGGACAGGGGGCGTCACCCCTCCACTTT
CASSLAPYGQGASPLHF
>TRBJ2-1|-|TRBD1|TRBV28
TGTGCCAGCAGTTTCCTGGACAGGGTCTTGAATGAGCAGTTCTTC
CASSFLDRVLNEQFF
>TRBJ1-1|once|-|TRBV6-5
TGTGCCAGCACCGAAGGGTTACAAGCTTTCTTT
CASTEGLQAFF
>TRBJ2-5|-|-|TRBV28
TGTGCCAGCATCCGGGGCGCGACCCGGGAGACCCAGTACTTC
CASIRGATRETQYF